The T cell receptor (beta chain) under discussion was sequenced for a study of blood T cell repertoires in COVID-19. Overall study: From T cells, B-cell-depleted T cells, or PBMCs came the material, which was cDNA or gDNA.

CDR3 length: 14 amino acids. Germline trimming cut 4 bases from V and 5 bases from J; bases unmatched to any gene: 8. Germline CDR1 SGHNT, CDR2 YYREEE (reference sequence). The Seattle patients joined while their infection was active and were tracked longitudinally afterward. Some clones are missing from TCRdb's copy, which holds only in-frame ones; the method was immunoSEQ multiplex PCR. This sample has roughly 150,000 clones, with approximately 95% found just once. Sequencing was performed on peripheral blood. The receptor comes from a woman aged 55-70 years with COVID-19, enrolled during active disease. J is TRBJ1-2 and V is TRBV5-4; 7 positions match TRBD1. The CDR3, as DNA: TGTGCCAGCAGCCCGGACAGGCTTTTATATGGCTACACCTTC. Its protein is CASSPDRLLYGYTF.